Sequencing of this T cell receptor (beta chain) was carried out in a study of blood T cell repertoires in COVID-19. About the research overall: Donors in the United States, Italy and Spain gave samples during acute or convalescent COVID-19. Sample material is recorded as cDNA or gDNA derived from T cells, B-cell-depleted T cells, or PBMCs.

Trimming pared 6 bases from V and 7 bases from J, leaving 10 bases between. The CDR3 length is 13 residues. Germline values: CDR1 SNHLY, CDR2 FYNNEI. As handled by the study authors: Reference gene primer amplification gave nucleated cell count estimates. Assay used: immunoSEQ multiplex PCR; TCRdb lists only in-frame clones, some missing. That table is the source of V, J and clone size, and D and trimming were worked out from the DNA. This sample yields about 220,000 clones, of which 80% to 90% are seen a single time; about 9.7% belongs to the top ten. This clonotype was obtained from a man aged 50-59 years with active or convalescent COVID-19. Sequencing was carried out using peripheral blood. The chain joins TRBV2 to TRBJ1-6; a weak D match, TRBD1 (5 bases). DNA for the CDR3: TGTGCCAGCAGGGCAGGGCCAAATTCACCCCTCCACTTT. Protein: CASRAGPNSPLHF.